Shown below are 6 T cell receptor beta chains from a single sample sequenced in a study of T cells in Graves' hyperthyroidism and ophthalmopathy. Researchers took RNA transcripts and amplified the TCR beta CDR3 regions from them. During a first-round RT-PCR of the TCR CDR3, the HTBI primer set was used. TCRdb recomputed calls from the multiplex PCR reads with MiXCR, one row per CDR3 protein. The sample carries 350,000 to 450,000 distinct CDR3 sequences, more than 13% recorded once. Sequenced sample: blood. These receptors all come from a man between 50 and 59 years old with Graves' ophthalmopathy.

Notes on this clonotype: Since a much larger clone is just one base distant, this may be a read error. The chain has TRBV29-1 and TRBJ2-7; D possibly uses TRBD1 or TRBD2 (5 bases each). Trimming removed 7 bases from V and 0 bases from J, with 13 bases in between. Per germline, CDR1 SQVTM and CDR2 ANQGSEA. CDR3 length: 13 amino acids. Written as DNA, the CDR3 is TGCAGCGCTGTTGGGGGTCACTCCTACGAGCAGTACTTC. Its translation: CSAVGGHSYEQYF.

Notes on this clonotype: A much larger clone sits a single nucleotide away, making a read error possible. The chain carries TRBV7-2 and TRBJ2-7; 12 bases fit TRBD2. CDR1 and CDR2 (germline): SGHTA, FQGNSA. The CDR3 consists of 15 residues. The CDR3 coding sequence is TGTGCCAGTTCCTCGACTAGCGGGAGTCCCTATGAGCAGTACTTC. It is translated as CASSSTSGSPYEQYF. Variable domain in full (rest from reference TRBV7-2 and TRBJ2-7): GAGVSQSPSNKVTEKGKDVELRCDPISGHTALYWYRQSLGQGLEFLIYFQGNSAPDKSGLPSDRFSAERTGGSVSTLTIQRTQQEDSAVYLCASSSTSGSPYEQYFGPGTRLTVT.

As DNA, the CDR3 is TGTGCCAGCGGAATGACCTTCCCGGAGACCCAGTACTTC. Protein sequence: CASGMTFPETQYF. The chain carries TRBV7-2 and TRBJ2-5; D gene uncertain. With 8 bases removed from V and 5 bases from J, the gap between germline ends came to 15 bases. From germline, CDR1 is SGHTA and CDR2 FQGNSA. This CDR3 is 13 amino acids long.

This clonotype was detected ten times or more. The CDR3 nucleotides read TGTGCCAGCAGATCCGGGACAAACAATGAGCAGTTCTTC. Amino acid sequence: CASRSGTNNEQFF. This chain joins TRBV2 and TRBJ2-1, with D possibly matching TRBD1 (6 bases). This CDR3 is built from 13 residues. Germline loops: CDR1 SNHLY, CDR2 FYNNEI. Trimming removed 6 bases from V and 5 bases from J, with 11 bases in between.

CDR3 in DNA: TGTGCCAGCAGTTACTGGGGTACCGAGCAGTACTTC. Protein product: CASSYWGTEQYF. The chain combines TRBV6-6 with TRBJ2-7; D remains unclear. From germline, CDR1 is MNHNY and CDR2 SVGAGI (reference sequence). This CDR3 contains 12 residues. V was clipped by 1 base and J by 6 bases, with 7 bases between them.

As for this clonotype: The junction does not match germline at one end; this may be a read error. The V and J genes are TRBV18 and TRBJ2-7; weak D call: TRBD1 (6 bases). CDR1 and CDR2 (germline): KGHSH, LQKENI. The CDR3 has 13 residues. The CDR3 nucleotides are TGTGTCAGCTCACCACTGGCAGGGGTCGAGCAGTACTTC. This codes for CVSSPLAGVEQYF.